What follows are 7 T cell receptor beta chains derived from one specimen sequenced in a study of control samples from healthy donors and cancer patients. Produced via immunoSEQ multiplex PCR; TCRdb's table is partial and in-frame only. The sample includes some 410,000 clones, around 90% of them seen just once. Sequenced sample: PBMCs. Source of these receptors: a man aged 35 to 55 with head and neck cancer.

This clone was observed a single time. The chain employs TRBV3-1 (or the pseudogene TRBV3-2) and TRBJ2-2, with D possibly TRBD2 on 6 matching bases. The CDR3 consists of 16 residues. Germline CDR1 is LGHDT and CDR2 is YNNKEL (reference sequence). V gave up 7 bases and J gave up 0 bases, with 15 bases separating them. The CDR3 protein is CASTNGQRANTGELFF. The DNA of the CDR3 is TGTGCCAGCACTAACGGGCAGCGGGCGAACACCGGGGAGCTGTTTTTT.

The chain uses TRBV10-3 and TRBJ1-2; 7 nucleotides align to TRBD1. The ends lost 8 bases at V and 4 bases at J; junction bases unmatched: 4. The CDR3 has 12 residues. Germline CDR1 ENHRY, CDR2 SYGVKD. The CDR3 is CAIGTEVYGYTF. CDR3 DNA sequence: TGTGCCATCGGGACAGAAGTCTATGGCTACACCTTC.

This clone showed up just once. The J gene is TRBJ2-5, the V gene TRBV9; tentative D call: TRBD1 (6 bases). V lost 0 bases to trimming and J lost 8 bases, with 14 bases between them. The germline CDR1 and CDR2 sequences are SGDLS and YYNGEE. The CDR3 sequence is 14 residues long. DNA of the CDR3: TGTGCCAGCAGCGTAGGGACAGACCTCGTCACCCAGTACTTC. Its translation: CASSVGTDLVTQYF.

The sample holds a few counts of this clone. Here the CDR3 reads CASSIDRGPGANVLTF. The CDR3 DNA reads as TGTGCCAGTAGTATAGACCGGGGGCCTGGGGCCAACGTCCTGACTTTC. V gene TRBV19 combines with J gene TRBJ2-6, with D perhaps assigned TRBD1 or TRBD2 (6 bases each). The V gene's germline CDR1 is LNHDA and CDR2 SQIVND (reference sequence). The ends were cut back, 0 bases at V and 2 bases at J, with 8 bases in the middle. The CDR3 sequence is 16 residues long.

The chain joins TRBV2 to TRBJ1-5; weak D call: TRBD1 (6 bases). Trimming stripped 7 bases from V and 0 bases from J, with 19 bases between. Germline CDR1 and CDR2: SNHLY and FYNNEI. The CDR3 contains 17 residues. The CDR3 here is CASTGVGGVISNQPQHF. CDR3 in DNA: TGTGCCAGCACCGGGGTAGGGGGGGTGATTAGCAATCAGCCCCAGCATTTT.

This clone was seen only once. This chain connects TRBV28 to TRBJ2-5; the D is unclear. This CDR3 contains 12 residues. Trimming removed 5 bases at V and 1 base at J, with 5 bases between. Looked up from germline, CDR1 is MDHEN and CDR2 is SYDVKM. CDR3 sequence (DNA): TGTGCCAGCAGTAGGAGCCAAGAGACCCAGTACTTC. Translation gives CASSRSQETQYF.

The chain links TRBV7-9 to TRBJ2-2, with 9 bases aligning to TRBD1. With V trimmed by 3 bases and J by 5 bases, 1 base remained unmatched. This CDR3 contains 14 residues. The germline V gene has CDR1 SEHNR and CDR2 FQNEAQ (reference sequence). As DNA, the CDR3 is TGTGCCAGCAGCTTCGACAGGGGGACCGGGGAGCTGTTTTTT. It translates to CASSFDRGTGELFF.